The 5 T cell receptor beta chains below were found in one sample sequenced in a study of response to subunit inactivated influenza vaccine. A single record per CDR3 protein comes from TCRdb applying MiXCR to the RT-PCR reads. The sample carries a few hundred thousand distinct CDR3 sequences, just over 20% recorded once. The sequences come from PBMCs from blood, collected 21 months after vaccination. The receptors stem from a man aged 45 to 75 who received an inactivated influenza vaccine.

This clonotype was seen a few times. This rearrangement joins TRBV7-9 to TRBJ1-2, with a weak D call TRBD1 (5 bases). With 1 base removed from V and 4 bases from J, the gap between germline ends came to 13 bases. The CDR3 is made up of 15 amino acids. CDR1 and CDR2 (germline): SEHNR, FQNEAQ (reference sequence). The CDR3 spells CASSLGLRGGYGYTF. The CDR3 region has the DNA TGTGCCAGCAGCTTAGGATTAAGGGGCGGCTATGGCTACACCTTC. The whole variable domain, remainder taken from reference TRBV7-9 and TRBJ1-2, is DTGVSQNPRHKITKRGQNVTFRCDPISEHNRLYWYRQTLGQGPEFLTYFQNEAQLEKSRLLSDRFSAERPKGSFSTLEIQRTEQGDSAMYLCASSLGLRGGYGYTFGSGTRLTVV.

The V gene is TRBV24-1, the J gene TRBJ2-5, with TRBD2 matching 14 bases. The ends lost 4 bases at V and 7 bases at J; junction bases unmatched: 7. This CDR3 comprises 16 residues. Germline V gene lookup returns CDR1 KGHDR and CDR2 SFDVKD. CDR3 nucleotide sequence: TGTGCCACCAGTGACCCGGGACTAGCGGGAGTGGTGACCCAGTACTTC. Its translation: CATSDPGLAGVVTQYF.

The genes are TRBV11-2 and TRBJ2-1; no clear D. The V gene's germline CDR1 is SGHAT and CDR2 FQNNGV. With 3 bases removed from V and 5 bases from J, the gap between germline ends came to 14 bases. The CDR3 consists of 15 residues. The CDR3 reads CASSFRHQVHNEQFF. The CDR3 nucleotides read TGTGCCAGCAGCTTCCGACATCAGGTTCACAATGAGCAGTTCTTC.

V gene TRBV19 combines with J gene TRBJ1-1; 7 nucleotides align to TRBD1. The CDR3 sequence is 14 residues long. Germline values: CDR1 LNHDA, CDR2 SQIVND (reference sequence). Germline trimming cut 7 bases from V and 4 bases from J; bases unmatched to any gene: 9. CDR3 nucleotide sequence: TGTGCCAGTAAGGTCGGACCAGGGGGCACTGAAGCTTTCTTT. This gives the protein CASKVGPGGTEAFF.

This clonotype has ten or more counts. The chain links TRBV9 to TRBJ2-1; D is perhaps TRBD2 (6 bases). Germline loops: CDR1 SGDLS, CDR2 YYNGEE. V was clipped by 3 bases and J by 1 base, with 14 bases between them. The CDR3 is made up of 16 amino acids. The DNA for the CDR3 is TGTGCCAGCAGCGGCTTCCGGGACTTGTCCTACAATGAGCAGTTCTTC. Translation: CASSGFRDLSYNEQFF.